Presented here are 2 T cell receptor beta chains from one specimen sequenced in a study of shared clonotypes between healthy human individuals. Method: immunoSEQ multiplex PCR; TCRdb's copy keeps in-frame clones and lacks some. The profile shows around 350,000 clones, 73% of them singletons. Material: memory CD4+ T cells sorted from blood. The subset: CD45RA-negative fraction. The receptors come from a man between 25 and 39 years old in good health.

The chain recombines TRBV5-1 with TRBJ1-3; weak D call: TRBD1 (6 bases). Germline V gene sequence: CDR1 SGHRS, CDR2 YFSETQ. CDR3 length: 15 amino acids. Trimming stripped 0 bases from V and 6 bases from J, with 13 bases between. CDR3 nucleotide sequence: TGCGCCAGCAGCTTGGACGGGGGCAGGGTAAACACCATATATTTT. It encodes CASSLDGGRVNTIYF.

Comments on this clone: The sample has other DNA sequences that encode this CDR3 too. V gene TRBV7-9 combines with J gene TRBJ1-2; D is uncertain. The CDR3 sequence is 12 residues long. Trimming took off 2 bases at V and 6 bases at J, with 7 bases between the two ends. Germline V CDR1 and CDR2: SEHNR, FQNEAQ (reference sequence). CDR3 loop: CASSLTLDGYTF. CDR3 nucleotides: TGTGCCAGCAGCTTAACCCTGGATGGCTACACCTTC.